These 31 T cell receptor beta chains share one sample of origin, sequenced in a study of blood T cells in healthy people across ages. Combining a sample-barcoded 5' primer with a J-beta primer mix, a second PCR ran for roughly 7 to 12 cycles. TCRdb itself ran the 5' RACE reads through MiXCR, one entry per CDR3 protein. The sample lists around 780,000 distinct CDR3 sequences, roughly 24% occurring once. The sample was also reused in another study, on T cells of mothers and their children.

The sample taken for sequencing was blood. Receptors were obtained from a boy aged 5-17 years in good health.

This clonotype has just a few counts. V and J are TRBV7-9 and TRBJ2-7, with D unclear. Germline CDR1 and CDR2: SEHNR and FQNEAQ (reference sequence). The ends were cut back, 2 bases at V and 4 bases at J, with 15 bases in the middle. The CDR3 length is 15 residues. The CDR3 bases are TGTGCCAGCAGCTTAATTGTCACGGCGCCGTACGAGCAGTACTTC. Translated: CASSLIVTAPYEQYF.

A few counts support this clonotype. The rearrangement joins TRBV5-5 to TRBJ1-4; 8 bases match TRBD1. This CDR3 has 17 amino acids. Germline lookup yields CDR1 SGHKS and CDR2 YYEKEE (reference sequence). V was clipped by 4 bases and J by 3 bases; unmatched bases: 11. The CDR3 bases are TGTGCCAGCAGCGCCGGACAGGGAGATGGAGCTAATGAAAAACTGTTTTTT. This gives the protein CASSAGQGDGANEKLFF. Filled out from reference TRBV5-5 and TRBJ1-4, the complete variable domain reads DAGVTQSPTHLIKTRGQQVTLRCSPISGHKSVSWYQQVLGQGPQFIFQYYEKEERGRGNFPDRFSARQFPNYSSELNVNALLLGDSALYLCASSAGQGDGANEKLFFGSGTQLSVL.

This chain uses TRBV2 with TRBJ1-5; D is ambiguous. Per the germline V gene, CDR1 is SNHLY and CDR2 is FYNNEI. CDR3 length equals 14 residues. With 4 bases removed from V and 5 bases from J, the gap between germline ends came to 12 bases. The CDR3 reads CASSVGPPDQPQHF. The DNA of the CDR3 is TGTGCCAGCAGTGTAGGCCCACCAGATCAGCCCCAGCATTTT. Drawing the rest from reference TRBV2 and TRBJ1-5, the complete variable domain is EPEVTQTPSHQVTQMGQEVILRCVPISNHLYFYWYRQILGQKVEFLVSFYNNEISEKSEIFDDQFSVERPDGSNFTLKIRSTKLEDSAMYFCASSVGPPDQPQHFGDGTRLSIL.

This sequence joins TRBV30 and TRBJ2-1; D remains ambiguous. In germline, CDR1 is GTSNPN, CDR2 SVGIG (reference sequence). This CDR3 spans 11 amino acids. V dropped 0 bases and J dropped 9 bases, with 6 bases sitting between them. The CDR3 region is CAWSVSREQFF. Written as DNA, the CDR3 is TGTGCCTGGAGTGTTTCTCGTGAGCAGTTCTTC. The whole variable domain, remainder taken from reference TRBV30 and TRBJ2-1, is SQTIHQWPATLVQPVGSPLSLECTVEGTSNPNLYWYRQAAGRGLQLLFYSVGIGQISSEVPQNLSASRPQDRQFILSSKKLLLSDSGFYLCAWSVSREQFFGPGTRLTVL.

The chain joins TRBV20-1 to TRBJ1-3; maybe TRBD1 (5 bases). This CDR3 has 18 residues. Germline V lookup: CDR1 DFQATT, CDR2 SNEGSKA (reference sequence). V lost 0 bases and J lost 0, with 18 bases in between. The CDR3 bases are TGCAGTGCTAGAGATCCCATACTACCGACAGCCTCTGGAAACACCATATATTTT. Protein: CSARDPILPTASGNTIYF.

This chain uses TRBV2 with TRBJ1-5; no firm D call. The CDR3 length is 14 residues. Germline CDR1 is SNHLY and CDR2 is FYNNEI. V was cut by 4 bases and J by 1 base, with 8 bases left in between. The CDR3 sequence is CASSGSSSNQPQHF. As DNA, the CDR3 is TGTGCCAGCAGTGGGTCGTCGAGCAATCAGCCCCAGCATTTT.

This clonotype was seen a few times. The rearrangement links TRBV25-1 to TRBJ2-3; D tentatively fits TRBD1 or TRBD2 (6 bases each). In germline, CDR1 is MGHDK, CDR2 SYGVNS. This CDR3 has 15 amino acids. Trimming took off 6 bases at V and 2 bases at J, with 15 bases between the two ends. The CDR3 protein is CASRVGGQDTDTQYF. In DNA, the CDR3 is TGTGCCAGCAGAGTGGGGGGCCAGGACACAGATACGCAGTATTTT.

There are a few counts of this clonotype. V usage is TRBV6-6 and J usage is TRBJ1-4, with D perhaps TRBD1 (6 bases). CDR1 and CDR2 from the germline V gene are MNHNY and SVGAGI (reference sequence). V shed 5 bases and J shed 4 bases, with 14 bases lying between them. The CDR3 sequence is 15 residues long. CDR3 sequence reads: CASSPIQGLNEKLFF. Written as DNA, the CDR3 is TGTGCCAGCAGTCCGATACAGGGCCTTAATGAAAAACTGTTTTTT.

This clonotype was seen only a few times. The V and J genes are TRBV5-5 and TRBJ1-1; D is uncertain. The CDR3 consists of 13 residues. V was trimmed by 0 bases and J by 7 bases, leaving 10 bases between them. Germline CDR1 and CDR2: SGHKS and YYEKEE (reference sequence). DNA of the CDR3: TGTGCCAGCAGCTTGGACGGGAAAGGTGAAGCTTTCTTT. It yields the protein CASSLDGKGEAFF.

Comment on this clonotype: The final CDR3 position lacks the conserved phenylalanine or tryptophan, pointing to a likely read error. The chain couples TRBV28 to TRBJ2-5; TRBD1 matches 10 bases. Per the germline V gene, CDR1 is MDHEN and CDR2 is SYDVKM. The CDR3 has 20 amino acids. The V gene end was trimmed by 5 bases and the J gene end by 11 bases; junction bases not matched to a gene: 29. The DNA for the CDR3 is TGTGCCAGCAGTCCCTCTCCTGGGTCCGGGACAGGGGCCGATGGGTTGGGGCAGTACTCC. It encodes CASSPSPGSGTGADGLGQYS.

The V gene is TRBV12-5, the J gene TRBJ1-4; D is undetermined. Trimming left V 5 bases short and J 8 bases short, with 9 bases between. CDR1 is LGHNT, CDR2 FRNRAP, per germline. This CDR3 is 12 amino acids long. CDR3 bases: TGTGCTAGTGGTCTCACCGGAGAAAAACTGTTTTTT. It encodes CASGLTGEKLFF. Full variable domain (rest looked up from reference TRBV12-5 and TRBJ1-4): DARVTQTPRHKVTEMGQEVTMRCQPILGHNTVFWYRQTMMQGLELLAYFRNRAPLDDSGMPKDRFSAEMPDATLATLKIQPSEPRDSAVYFCASGLTGEKLFFGSGTQLSVL.

V gene TRBV4-1 combines with J gene TRBJ2-7, with D perhaps TRBD1 or TRBD2 (6 bases each). The CDR3 runs to 15 residues. The V end lost 6 bases, the J end lost 2 bases, and 17 bases lay between the germline ends. Looked up from germline, CDR1 is MGHRA and CDR2 is YSYEKL. The CDR3 DNA reads TGCGCCAGCAGACCCCGACAGGAGGGACCCTACGAGCAGTACTTC. This sequence encodes CASRPRQEGPYEQYF.

This clonotype was counted a few times. V usage is TRBV5-1 and J usage is TRBJ2-2, with 7 bases fitting TRBD1. Germline CDR1 and CDR2: SGHRS and YFSETQ. Trimming took 4 bases from V and 4 from J; bases not matched to a gene: 10. The CDR3 covers 16 residues. CDR3 sequence: CASSQQDRLGTGELFF. The DNA for the CDR3 is TGCGCCAGCAGCCAACAGGACAGGTTGGGCACCGGGGAGCTGTTTTTT.

This chain uses TRBV27 with TRBJ2-5; the match to TRBD2 covers 13 bases. The DNA end lines up better with TRBJ2-7; the J call may be wrong. Germline V gene sequence: CDR1 MNHEY, CDR2 SMNVEV (reference sequence). There are 19 residues in the CDR3. The CDR3 DNA reads as TGTGCCAGCAGTCCCCTCCCTGGACTAGCGGGGGTTAGCTCCTACGAGCAGTACTTC. It codes for CASSPLPGLAGVSSYEQYF.

V gene TRBV5-1 combines with J gene TRBJ2-2; D might be TRBD2 (6 bases). The CDR3 sequence is 18 residues long. V lost 4 bases and J 0 bases, leaving 19 bases between the germline ends. Germline assignment: CDR1 SGHRS and CDR2 YFSETQ. The CDR3 region is CASSRGLLPDSNTGELFF. CDR3 sequence (DNA): TGCGCCAGCAGCAGGGGACTCCTCCCCGATTCGAACACCGGGGAGCTGTTTTTT. Combining the CDR3 with reference TRBV5-1 and TRBJ2-2 gives the whole variable domain KAGVTQTPRYLIKTRGQQVTLSCSPISGHRSVSWYQQTPGQGLQFLFEYFSETQRNKGNFPGRFSGRQFSNSRSEMNVSTLELGDSALYLCASSRGLLPDSNTGELFFGEGSRLTVL.

This clonotype has more than one count but fewer than ten. The chain recombines TRBV7-3 with TRBJ2-1; D is perhaps TRBD1 or TRBD2 (5 bases each). Trimming shortened V by 0 bases and J by 4 bases, and 10 bases separated the two germline ends. The CDR3 sequence is 15 residues long. Per germline, CDR1 SGHTA and CDR2 FQGTGA. The CDR3 loop is CASSLTGDGYNEQFF. In DNA form, the CDR3 reads TGTGCCAGCAGCTTAACGGGGGACGGATACAATGAGCAGTTCTTC.

This clonotype came up a few times. The chain links TRBV28 to TRBJ2-7; D possibly corresponds to TRBD2 (5 bases). Trimming pared 8 bases from V and 2 bases from J, leaving 16 bases between. Germline loops: CDR1 MDHEN, CDR2 SYDVKM. The CDR3 loop spans 14 amino acids. DNA of the CDR3: TGTGCCAGCTGGCGGCGAGGGCTTACCTACGAGCAGTACTTC. Amino acid sequence: CASWRRGLTYEQYF.

The chain has TRBV5-5 and TRBJ2-6; D call uncertain. Trimming removed 2 bases at V and 6 bases at J, with 12 bases between. CDR3 length equals 15 residues. Germline V gives CDR1 SGHKS, CDR2 YYEKEE (reference sequence). The CDR3, as DNA: TGTGCCAGCAGCTTAAGTTCCCGAGCGGCCAACGTCCTGACTTTC. Protein: CASSLSSRAANVLTF.

This clonotype appeared a few times. A junction boundary mismatches the germline segment, possibly from a read error. This rearrangement joins TRBV5-1 to TRBJ2-5; D is perhaps TRBD1 (5 bases). The CDR3 is 16 residues long. Looked up from germline, CDR1 is SGHRS and CDR2 is YFSETQ. The CDR3 DNA reads TGCGCCAGCAGCTTGGCGGCAGGGTCCCACCAGGAGACCCAGTACTTC. Its protein product is CASSLAAGSHQETQYF.

V gene TRBV5-5 combines with J gene TRBJ2-4; TRBD2 aligns across 12 bases. Germline V lookup: CDR1 SGHKS, CDR2 YYEKEE (reference sequence). There are 20 residues in the CDR3. The trim removed 4 bases at V and 0 bases at J, leaving 14 bases unmatched. The CDR3 coding sequence is TGTGCCAGCAGCCCATACCCGGGACTAGCGGGCCCCAAAGCCAAAAACATTCAGTACTTC. This translates into CASSPYPGLAGPKAKNIQYF.

This clonotype occurred a few times. The J gene is TRBJ2-5, the V gene TRBV5-1, with 7 bases that match TRBD2. The J call is doubtful: the DNA matches TRBJ2-1 better. CDR3 length equals 14 residues. CDR1 is SGHRS, CDR2 YFSETQ, per germline. The CDR3 DNA sequence: TGCGCCAGCAGCCCCGGGGAGGGATGGAATGAGCAGTTCTTC. Its protein is CASSPGEGWNEQFF.

V usage is TRBV6-1 and J usage is TRBJ2-2, with D maybe TRBD2 (5 bases). V lost 1 base, J lost 0 bases, and 21 bases lay in between. The germline V gene has CDR1 MNHNS and CDR2 SASEGT. This CDR3 has 20 residues. CDR3 sequence: CASSEGALGGPKTNTGELFF. The DNA for the CDR3 is TGTGCCAGCAGTGAAGGTGCCCTTGGAGGTCCTAAGACGAACACCGGGGAGCTGTTTTTT.

This CDR3 is CASSLSAGQIYEQYF. The CDR3 DNA is TGTGCCAGTAGTCTCTCGGCTGGACAGATCTACGAGCAGTACTTC. This rearrangement joins TRBV19 to TRBJ2-7; weak D call: TRBD1 (6 bases). The CDR3 contains 15 residues. Germline values: CDR1 LNHDA, CDR2 SQIVND (reference sequence). V was trimmed by 5 bases and J by 3 bases, leaving 17 bases between them.

This clonotype has just a few counts. This rearrangement joins TRBV5-1 to TRBJ1-6; 8 nucleotides match TRBD1. The CDR3 consists of 12 residues. J lost 15 bases, V lost 4 bases, and 6 bases had no gene match. Germline CDR1 SGHRS, CDR2 YFSETQ. CDR3 sequence reads: CASSPDRESLHF. The DNA for the CDR3 is TGCGCCAGCAGCCCGGACAGGGAAAGCCTCCACTTT.

The chain joins TRBV10-3 to TRBJ2-7; D is uncertain. The CDR3 covers 17 residues. The V gene lost 7 bases and the J gene lost 0 bases, with 22 bases spanning the gap. Germline V gene lookup returns CDR1 ENHRY and CDR2 SYGVKD. The CDR3 protein is CAINDGRLPPSSYEQYF. The CDR3, as DNA: TGTGCCATCAACGATGGACGGCTACCACCGAGCTCCTACGAGCAGTACTTC.

This clonotype has a handful of counts. The chain couples TRBV4-1 to TRBJ2-1; 7 nucleotides align to TRBD1. CDR3 length equals 17 residues. Germline V gene data show CDR1 as MGHRA and CDR2 as YSYEKL. V was clipped by 0 bases and J by 4 bases; unmatched bases: 9. CDR3 sequence: CASSQDRQGFFYNEQFF. The CDR3 DNA follows: TGCGCCAGCAGCCAAGATAGACAGGGATTCTTTTACAATGAGCAGTTCTTC.

The chain combines TRBV27 with TRBJ2-2; 7 nucleotides match TRBD1. Germline CDR1 MNHEY, CDR2 SMNVEV (reference sequence). CDR3 length: 19 amino acids. Trimming took 5 bases from V and 4 from J; bases not matched to a gene: 19. The CDR3 region has the DNA TGTGCCAGCAGTATAACCCGGGACAGCATTGGCCTCGGCACCGGGGAGCTGTTTTTT. Its translation is CASSITRDSIGLGTGELFF.

This clonotype has just a few counts. The rearrangement joins TRBV7-9 to TRBJ2-5; D call uncertain. Germline V gene data show CDR1 as SEHNR and CDR2 as FQNEAQ (reference sequence). V dropped 5 bases and J dropped 1 base, with 14 bases sitting between them. This CDR3 contains 15 residues. CDR3 coding DNA: TGTGCCAGCAGCCCCCACCGACTGATCCAAGAGACCCAGTACTTC. Amino acids: CASSPHRLIQETQYF.

This clonotype was found a few times. The chain employs TRBV5-1 and TRBJ2-2; weak D call: TRBD1 (5 bases). The CDR3 is 15 residues long. The germline CDR1 and CDR2 sequences are SGHRS and YFSETQ. V was cut by 0 bases and J by 3 bases, with 9 bases left in between. CDR3 loop: CASSLVTGDTGELFF. DNA of the CDR3: TGCGCCAGCAGCTTGGTTACAGGTGACACCGGGGAGCTGTTTTTT.

This clonotype has at least ten counts. The chain joins TRBV5-5 to TRBJ2-1; TRBD1 might be the D (5 bases). The CDR3 covers 16 residues. With 1 base removed from V and 7 bases from J, the gap between germline ends came to 18 bases. Germline CDR1 reads SGHKS; CDR2 reads YYEKEE (reference sequence). The CDR3 DNA is TGTGCCAGCAGCTTGTACAAGGGGTATTCTCGGAATGAGCAGTTCTTC. Protein product: CASSLYKGYSRNEQFF.

V is TRBV9 and J is TRBJ2-4; no definite D call. Trimming removed 0 bases from V and 7 bases from J, with 8 bases in between. Germline lookup yields CDR1 SGDLS and CDR2 YYNGEE. The CDR3 sequence is 13 residues long. CDR3 sequence (DNA): TGTGCCAGCAGCGTAGACCTCGGGAACATTCAGTACTTC. Residues: CASSVDLGNIQYF.